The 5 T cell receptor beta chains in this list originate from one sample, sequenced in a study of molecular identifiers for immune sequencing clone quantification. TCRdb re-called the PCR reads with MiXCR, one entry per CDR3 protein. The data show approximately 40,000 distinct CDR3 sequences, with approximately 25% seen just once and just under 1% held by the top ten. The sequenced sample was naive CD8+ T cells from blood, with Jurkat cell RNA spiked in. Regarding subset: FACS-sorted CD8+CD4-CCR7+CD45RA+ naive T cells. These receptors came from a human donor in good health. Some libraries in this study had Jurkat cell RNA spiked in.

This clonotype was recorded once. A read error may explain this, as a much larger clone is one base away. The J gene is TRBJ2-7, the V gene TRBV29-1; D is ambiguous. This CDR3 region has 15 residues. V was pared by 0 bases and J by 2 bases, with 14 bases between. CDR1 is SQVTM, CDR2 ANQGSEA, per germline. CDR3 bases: TGCAGCGTTGAAGATTCCATGACTCCCACCTACGAGCAGTACTTC. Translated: CSVEDSMTPTYEQYF.

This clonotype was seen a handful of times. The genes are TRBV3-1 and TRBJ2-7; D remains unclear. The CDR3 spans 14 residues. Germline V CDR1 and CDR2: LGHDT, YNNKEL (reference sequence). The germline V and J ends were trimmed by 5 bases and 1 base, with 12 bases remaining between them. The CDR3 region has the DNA TGTGCCAGCAGCGAATCTCAAGTTTCCTACGAGCAGTACTTC. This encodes CASSESQVSYEQYF.

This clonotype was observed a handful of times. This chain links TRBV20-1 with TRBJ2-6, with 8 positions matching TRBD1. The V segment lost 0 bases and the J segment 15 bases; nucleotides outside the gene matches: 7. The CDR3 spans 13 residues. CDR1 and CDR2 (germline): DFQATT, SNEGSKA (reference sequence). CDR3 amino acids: CSARDIDRGYLTF. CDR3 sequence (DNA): TGCAGTGCTAGAGATATTGACAGGGGTTACCTGACTTTC.

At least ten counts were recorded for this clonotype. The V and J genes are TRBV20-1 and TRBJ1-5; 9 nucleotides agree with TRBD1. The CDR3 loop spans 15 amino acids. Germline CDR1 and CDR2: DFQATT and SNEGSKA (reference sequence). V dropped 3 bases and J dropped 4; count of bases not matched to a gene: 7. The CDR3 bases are TGCAGTGCTAGCCGGACAGGGGCCTTTAATCAGCCCCAGCATTTT. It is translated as CSASRTGAFNQPQHF.

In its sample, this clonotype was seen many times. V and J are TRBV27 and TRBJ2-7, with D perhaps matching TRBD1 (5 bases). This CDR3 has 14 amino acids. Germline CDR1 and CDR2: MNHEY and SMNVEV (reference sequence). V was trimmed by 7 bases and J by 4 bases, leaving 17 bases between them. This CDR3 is CASKLTGILYEQYF. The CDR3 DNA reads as TGTGCCAGCAAACTTACAGGTATCCTTTACGAGCAGTACTTC.